This T cell receptor beta chain appears in the sequencing data of a study of blood T cell repertoires in COVID-19. Turning to the study itself: Acute and convalescent COVID-19 samples came from the United States, Italy and Spain. PBMCs, B-cell-depleted T cells, or T cells provided the cDNA or gDNA that made up the material.

The germline V gene has CDR1 SEHNR and CDR2 FQNEAQ (reference sequence). V trimming: 5 bases; J trimming: 6 bases; junction bases outside the gene matches: 5. This CDR3 comprises 14 residues. Some clones are missing from TCRdb's copy, which holds only in-frame ones; the method was immunoSEQ multiplex PCR. This table has over 120,000 clones, about 91% appearing once. What was sequenced was peripheral blood. The TCR comes from a woman in her fifties or sixties with acute or convalescent COVID-19. The chain uses TRBV7-9 and TRBJ2-1, with 9 positions matching TRBD1. CDR3 sequence reads: CASSKQQGANEQFF. In DNA, the CDR3 is TGTGCCAGCAGCAAACAACAGGGGGCCAATGAGCAGTTCTTC.